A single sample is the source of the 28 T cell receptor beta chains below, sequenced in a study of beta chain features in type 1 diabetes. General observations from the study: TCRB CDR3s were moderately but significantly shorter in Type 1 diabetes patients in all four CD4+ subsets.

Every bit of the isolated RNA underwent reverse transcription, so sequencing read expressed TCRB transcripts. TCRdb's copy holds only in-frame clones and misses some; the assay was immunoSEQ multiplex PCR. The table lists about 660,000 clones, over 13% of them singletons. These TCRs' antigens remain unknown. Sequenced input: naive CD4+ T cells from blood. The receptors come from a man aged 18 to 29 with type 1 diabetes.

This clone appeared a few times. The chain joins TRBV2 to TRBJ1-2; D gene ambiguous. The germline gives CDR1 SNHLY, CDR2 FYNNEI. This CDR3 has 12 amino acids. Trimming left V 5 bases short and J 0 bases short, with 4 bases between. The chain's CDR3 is CASSLSNYGYTF. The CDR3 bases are TGTGCCAGCAGTCTATCTAACTATGGCTACACCTTC.

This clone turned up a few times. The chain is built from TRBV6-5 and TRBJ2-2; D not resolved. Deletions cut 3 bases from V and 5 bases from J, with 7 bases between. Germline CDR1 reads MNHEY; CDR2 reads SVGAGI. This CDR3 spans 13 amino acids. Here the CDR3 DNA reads TGTGCCAGCAGTTATCAACAGACCGGGGAGCTGTTTTTT. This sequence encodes CASSYQQTGELFF.

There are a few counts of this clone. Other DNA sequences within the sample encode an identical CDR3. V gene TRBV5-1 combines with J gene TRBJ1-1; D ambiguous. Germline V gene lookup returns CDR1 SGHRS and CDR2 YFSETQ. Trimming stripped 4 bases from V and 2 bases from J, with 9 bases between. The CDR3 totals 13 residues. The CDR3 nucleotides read TGCGCCAGCAGCCTAACAGCTAACACTGAAGCTTTCTTT. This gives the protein CASSLTANTEAFF.

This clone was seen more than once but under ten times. CDR3 bases: TGTGCCAGCAGCTTAGTCCTTGAAGCTTTCTTT. It is translated as CASSLVLEAFF. The chain couples TRBV7-9 to TRBJ1-1; D is unclear. Germline CDR1 SEHNR, CDR2 FQNEAQ (reference sequence). The CDR3 is 11 amino acids. The V gene lost 1 base and the J gene lost 7 bases, with 4 bases spanning the gap.

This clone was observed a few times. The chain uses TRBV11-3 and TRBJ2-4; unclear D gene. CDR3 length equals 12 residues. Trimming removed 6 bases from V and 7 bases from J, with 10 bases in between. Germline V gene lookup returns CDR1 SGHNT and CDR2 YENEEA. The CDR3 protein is CASRSYGNIQYF. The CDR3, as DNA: TGTGCCAGCAGGTCTTACGGGAACATTCAGTACTTC.

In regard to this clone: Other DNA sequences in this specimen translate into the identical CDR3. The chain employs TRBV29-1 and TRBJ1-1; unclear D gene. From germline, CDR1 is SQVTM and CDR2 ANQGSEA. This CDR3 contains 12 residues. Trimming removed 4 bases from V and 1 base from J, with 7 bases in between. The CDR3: CSVGRENTEAFF. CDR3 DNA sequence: TGCAGCGTTGGTAGAGAGAACACTGAAGCTTTCTTT.

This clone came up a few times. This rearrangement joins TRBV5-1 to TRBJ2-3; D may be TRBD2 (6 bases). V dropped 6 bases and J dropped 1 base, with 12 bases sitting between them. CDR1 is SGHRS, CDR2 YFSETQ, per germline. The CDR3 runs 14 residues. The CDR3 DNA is TGCGCCAGCAAGGCCACGGGGGGCACAGATACGCAGTATTTT. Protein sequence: CASKATGGTDTQYF.

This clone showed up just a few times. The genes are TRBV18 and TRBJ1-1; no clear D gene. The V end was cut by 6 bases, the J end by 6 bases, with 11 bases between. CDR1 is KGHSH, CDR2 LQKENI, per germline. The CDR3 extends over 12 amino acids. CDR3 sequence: CASSLDYAEAFF. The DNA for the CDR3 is TGTGCCAGCTCCCTCGATTACGCTGAAGCTTTCTTT.

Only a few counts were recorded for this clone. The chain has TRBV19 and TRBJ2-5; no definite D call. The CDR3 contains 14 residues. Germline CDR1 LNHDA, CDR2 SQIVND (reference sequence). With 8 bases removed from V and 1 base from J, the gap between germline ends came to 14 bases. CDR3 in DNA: TGTGCCAGTGGAATTGGACCGATCCAAGAGACCCAGTACTTC. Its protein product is CASGIGPIQETQYF. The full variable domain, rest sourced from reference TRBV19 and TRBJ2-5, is DGGITQSPKYLFRKEGQNVTLSCEQNLNHDAMYWYRQDPGQGLRLIYYSQIVNDFQKGDIAEGYSVSREKKESFPLTVTSAQKNPTAFYLCASGIGPIQETQYFGPGTRLLVL.

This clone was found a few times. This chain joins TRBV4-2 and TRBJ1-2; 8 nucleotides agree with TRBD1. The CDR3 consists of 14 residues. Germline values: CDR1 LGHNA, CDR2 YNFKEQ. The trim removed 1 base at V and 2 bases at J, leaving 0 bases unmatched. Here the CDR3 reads CASSQGTGNYGYTF. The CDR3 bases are TGTGCCAGCAGCCAAGGGACAGGGAACTATGGCTACACCTTC.

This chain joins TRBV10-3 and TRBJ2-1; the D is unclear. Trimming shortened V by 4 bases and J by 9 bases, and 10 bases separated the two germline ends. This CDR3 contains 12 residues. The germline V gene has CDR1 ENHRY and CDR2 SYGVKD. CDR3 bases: TGTGCCATCAGTGGGGCAGTCGGTGAGCAGTTCTTC. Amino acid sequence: CAISGAVGEQFF.

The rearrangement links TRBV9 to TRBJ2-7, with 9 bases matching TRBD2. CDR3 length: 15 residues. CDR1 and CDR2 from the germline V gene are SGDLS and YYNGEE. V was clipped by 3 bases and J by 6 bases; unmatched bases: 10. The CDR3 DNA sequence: TGTGCCAGCAGCGCATCGCCGGGACTAGCTTCCGAGCAGTACTTC. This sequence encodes CASSASPGLASEQYF.

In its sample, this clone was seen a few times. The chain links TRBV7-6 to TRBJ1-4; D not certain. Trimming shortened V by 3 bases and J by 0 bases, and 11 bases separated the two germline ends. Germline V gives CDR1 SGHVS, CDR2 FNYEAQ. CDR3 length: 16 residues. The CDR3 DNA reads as TGTGCCAGCAGCTTGGTAGGGCCTGCAACTAATGAAAAACTGTTTTTT. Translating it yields CASSLVGPATNEKLFF.

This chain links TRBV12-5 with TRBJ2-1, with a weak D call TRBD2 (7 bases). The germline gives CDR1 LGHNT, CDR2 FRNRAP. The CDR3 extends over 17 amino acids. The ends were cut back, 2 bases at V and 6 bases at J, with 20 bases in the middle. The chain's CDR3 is CASGLLLGGRAINEQFF. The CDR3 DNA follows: TGTGCTAGTGGTTTGCTTTTAGGGGGGAGGGCCATCAATGAGCAGTTCTTC.

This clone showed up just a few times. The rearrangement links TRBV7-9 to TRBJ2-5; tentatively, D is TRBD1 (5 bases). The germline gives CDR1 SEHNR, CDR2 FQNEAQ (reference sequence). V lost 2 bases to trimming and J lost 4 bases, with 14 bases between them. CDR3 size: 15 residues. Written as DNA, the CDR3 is TGTGCCAGCAGCTTAAGACAGACCTTACGAGAGACCCAGTACTTC. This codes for CASSLRQTLRETQYF.

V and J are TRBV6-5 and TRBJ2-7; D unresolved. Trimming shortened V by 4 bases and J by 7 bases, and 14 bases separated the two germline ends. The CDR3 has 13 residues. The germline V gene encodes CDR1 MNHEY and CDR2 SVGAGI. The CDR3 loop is CASSSPSGREQYF. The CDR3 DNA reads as TGTGCCAGCAGTTCTCCGTCTGGCCGGGAGCAGTACTTC.

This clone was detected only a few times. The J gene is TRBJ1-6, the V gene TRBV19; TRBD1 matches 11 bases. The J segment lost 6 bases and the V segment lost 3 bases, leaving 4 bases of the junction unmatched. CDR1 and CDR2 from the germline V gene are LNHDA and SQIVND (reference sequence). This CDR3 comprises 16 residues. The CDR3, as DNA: TGTGCCAGTAGTATGGACAGGGGGCTTGTTAATTCACCCCTCCACTTT. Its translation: CASSMDRGLVNSPLHF.

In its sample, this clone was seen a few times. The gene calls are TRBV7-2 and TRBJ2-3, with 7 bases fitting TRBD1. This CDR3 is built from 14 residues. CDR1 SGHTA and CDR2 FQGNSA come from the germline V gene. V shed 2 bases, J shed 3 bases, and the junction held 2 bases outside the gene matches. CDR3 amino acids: CASSLTGVTDTQYF. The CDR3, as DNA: TGTGCCAGCAGCTTAACAGGGGTAACAGATACGCAGTATTTT.

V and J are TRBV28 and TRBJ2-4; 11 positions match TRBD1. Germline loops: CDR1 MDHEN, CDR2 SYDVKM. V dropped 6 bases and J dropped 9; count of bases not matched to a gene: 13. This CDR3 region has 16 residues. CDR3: CASSRVPRDRGTIQYF. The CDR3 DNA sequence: TGTGCCAGCAGCCGCGTCCCCCGGGACAGGGGGACCATTCAGTACTTC.

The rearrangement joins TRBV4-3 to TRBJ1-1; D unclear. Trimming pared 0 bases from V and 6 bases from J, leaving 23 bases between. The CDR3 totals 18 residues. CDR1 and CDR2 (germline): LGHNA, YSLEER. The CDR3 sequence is CASSQEATIQNRVAEAFF. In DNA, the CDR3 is TGCGCCAGCAGCCAAGAAGCAACCATTCAGAATCGAGTGGCTGAAGCTTTCTTT.

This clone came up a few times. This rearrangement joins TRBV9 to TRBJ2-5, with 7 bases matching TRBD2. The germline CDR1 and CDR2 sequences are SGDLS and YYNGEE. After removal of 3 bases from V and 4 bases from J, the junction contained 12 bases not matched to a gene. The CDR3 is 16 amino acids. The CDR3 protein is CASSAGLVGVTETQYF. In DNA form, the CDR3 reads TGTGCCAGCAGCGCCGGACTAGTCGGGGTCACAGAGACCCAGTACTTC.

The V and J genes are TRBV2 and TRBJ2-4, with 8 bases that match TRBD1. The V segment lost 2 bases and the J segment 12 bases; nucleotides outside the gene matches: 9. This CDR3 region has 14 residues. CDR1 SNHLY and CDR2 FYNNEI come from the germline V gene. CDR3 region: CASSESQGGLNQYF. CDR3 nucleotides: TGTGCCAGCAGTGAATCACAGGGGGGTCTCAATCAGTACTTC.

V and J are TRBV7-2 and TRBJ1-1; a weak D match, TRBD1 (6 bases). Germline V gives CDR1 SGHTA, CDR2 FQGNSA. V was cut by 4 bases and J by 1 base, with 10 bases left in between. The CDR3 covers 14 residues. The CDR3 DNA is TGTGCCAGCAGCTACCTACAGGGGAACACTGAAGCTTTCTTT. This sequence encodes CASSYLQGNTEAFF.

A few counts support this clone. The CDR3 DNA follows: TGTGCCTGGAGTATCAGGGGCAGGGGAAATGGCTACACCTTC. It yields the protein CAWSIRGRGNGYTF. V usage is TRBV30 and J usage is TRBJ1-2, with a weak D call TRBD1 (6 bases). Germline assignment: CDR1 GTSNPN and CDR2 SVGIG (reference sequence). CDR3 length: 14 residues. Trimming left V 2 bases short and J 6 bases short, with 16 bases between. The full variable domain, with the rest looked up from reference TRBV30 and TRBJ1-2, is SQTIHQWPATLVQPVGSPLSLECTVEGTSNPNLYWYRQAAGRGLQLLFYSVGIGQISSEVPQNLSASRPQDRQFILSSKKLLLSDSGFYLCAWSIRGRGNGYTFGSGTRLTVV.

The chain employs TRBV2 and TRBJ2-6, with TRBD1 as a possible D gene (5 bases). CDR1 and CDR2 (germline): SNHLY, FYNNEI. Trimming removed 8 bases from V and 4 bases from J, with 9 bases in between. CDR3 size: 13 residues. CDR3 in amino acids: CASDGAGANVLTF. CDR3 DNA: TGTGCCAGCGATGGGGCAGGGGCCAACGTCCTGACTTTC. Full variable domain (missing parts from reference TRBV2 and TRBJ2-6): EPEVTQTPSHQVTQMGQEVILRCVPISNHLYFYWYRQILGQKVEFLVSFYNNEISEKSEIFDDQFSVERPDGSNFTLKIRSTKLEDSAMYFCASDGAGANVLTFGAGSRLTVL.

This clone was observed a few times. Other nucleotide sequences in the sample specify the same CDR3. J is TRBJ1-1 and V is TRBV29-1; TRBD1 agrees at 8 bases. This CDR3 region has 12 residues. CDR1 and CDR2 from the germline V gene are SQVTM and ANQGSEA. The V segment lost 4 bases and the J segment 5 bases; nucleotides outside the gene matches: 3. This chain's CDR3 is CSVADRGTEAFF. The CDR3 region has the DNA TGCAGCGTTGCAGACAGGGGTACTGAAGCTTTCTTT. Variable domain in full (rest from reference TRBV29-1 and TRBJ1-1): SAVISQKPSRDICQRGTSLTIQCQVDSQVTMMFWYRQQPGQSLTLIATANQGSEATYESGFVIDKFPISRPNLTFSTLTVSNMSPEDSSIYLCSVADRGTEAFFGQGTRLTVV.

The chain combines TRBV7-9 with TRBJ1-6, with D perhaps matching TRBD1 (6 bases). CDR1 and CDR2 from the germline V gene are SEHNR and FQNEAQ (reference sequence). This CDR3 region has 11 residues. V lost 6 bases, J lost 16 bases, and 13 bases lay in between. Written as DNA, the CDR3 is TGTGCCAGCAGGGTTGACAGGCCTCTCCACTTT. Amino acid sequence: CASRVDRPLHF.

CDR3 in amino acids: CAGYRGRGETQYF. CDR3 nucleotides: TGTGCCGGGTACAGGGGGCGTGGAGAGACCCAGTACTTC. The chain employs TRBV6-8 and TRBJ2-5; TRBD1 agrees at 9 bases. V was clipped by 11 bases and J by 4 bases; unmatched bases: 8. Germline V CDR1 and CDR2: MNHGY, SAAAGT. The CDR3 consists of 13 residues.